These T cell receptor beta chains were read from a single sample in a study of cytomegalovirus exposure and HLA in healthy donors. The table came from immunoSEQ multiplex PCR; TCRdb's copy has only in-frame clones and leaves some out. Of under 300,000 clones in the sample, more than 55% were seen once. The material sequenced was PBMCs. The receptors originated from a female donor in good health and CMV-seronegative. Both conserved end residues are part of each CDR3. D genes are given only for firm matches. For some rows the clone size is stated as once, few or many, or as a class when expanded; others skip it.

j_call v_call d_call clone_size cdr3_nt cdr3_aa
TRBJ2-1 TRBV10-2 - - TGCGCCAGCAGTGGGGGGAAATACAGGGATTCCAACAATGAGCAGTTCTTC CASSGGKYRDSNNEQFF
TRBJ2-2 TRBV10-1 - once TGCGCCAGCCGTAAGGGACAGAACACCGGGGAGCTGTTTTTT CASRKGQNTGELFF
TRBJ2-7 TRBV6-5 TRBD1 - TGTGCCAGCAGTCGGGGGACAGGGGGCGGGGACGAGCAGTACTTC CASSRGTGGGDEQYF
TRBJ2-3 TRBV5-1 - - TGCGCCAGCTACCCGGACAGATCTTCCACAGATACGCAGTATTTT CASYPDRSSTDTQYF
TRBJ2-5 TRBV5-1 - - TGCGCCAGCAGCTTCTCAGTCCAAGAGACCCAGTACTTC CASSFSVQETQYF
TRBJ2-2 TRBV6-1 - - TGTGCTTTGGCAGGGATCGCCGGGGAGCTGTTTTTT CALAGIAGELFF
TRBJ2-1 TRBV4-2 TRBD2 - TGTGCCAGCAGTCTAGCGGAAATCAGCTCCTACAATGAGCAGTTCTTC CASSLAEISSYNEQFF
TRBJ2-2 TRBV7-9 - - TGTTCCAGCAGCAAAATTTCAGGTTCCGGGGAGCTGTTTTTT CSSSKISGSGELFF
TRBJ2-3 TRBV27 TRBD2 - TGTGCCAGCAGTTTATCTGGGGACTACCAATCGCAGTATTTT CASSLSGDYQSQYF
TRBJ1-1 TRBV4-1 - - TGCGCCAGCAGCCAATTAAACACTGAAGCTTTCTTT CASSQLNTEAFF
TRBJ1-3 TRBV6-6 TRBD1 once TGTGCCAGCAGTGACAGGGGCGTCTCTGGAAACACCATATATTTT CASSDRGVSGNTIYF
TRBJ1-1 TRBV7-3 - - TGTGCCAGCAGCTCCGTCTCAGGAGGCCGTGAAGCTTTCTTT CASSSVSGGREAFF
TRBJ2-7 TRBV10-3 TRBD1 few TGTGCCATCAGTGGGGACAGCTACGAGCAGTACTTC CAISGDSYEQYF
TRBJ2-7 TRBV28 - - TGTGCCAGCAGTCGAGCCTCCAGGGGCTACGAGCAGTACTTC CASSRASRGYEQYF